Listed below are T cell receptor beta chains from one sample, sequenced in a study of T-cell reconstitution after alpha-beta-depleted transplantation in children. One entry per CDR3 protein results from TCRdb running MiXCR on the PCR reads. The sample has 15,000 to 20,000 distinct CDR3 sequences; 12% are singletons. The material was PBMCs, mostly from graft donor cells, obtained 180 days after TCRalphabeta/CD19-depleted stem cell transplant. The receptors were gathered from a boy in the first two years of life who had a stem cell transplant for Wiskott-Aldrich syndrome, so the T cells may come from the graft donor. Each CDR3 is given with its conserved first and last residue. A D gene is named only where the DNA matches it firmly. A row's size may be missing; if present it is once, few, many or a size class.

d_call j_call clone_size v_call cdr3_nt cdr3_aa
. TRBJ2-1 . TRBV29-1 TGCAGCGTCGTTGGGGTCCGATACAATGAGCAGTTCTTC CSVVGVRYNEQFF
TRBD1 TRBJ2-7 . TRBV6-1 TGTGCCAGCAGGTTGGGACAGGGTTCCTACGAGCAGTACTTC CASRLGQGSYEQYF
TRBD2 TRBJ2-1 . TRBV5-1 TGCGCCAGCAGCTTACCCGGAAGGGACTACTACAATGAGCAGTTCTTC CASSLPGRDYYNEQFF
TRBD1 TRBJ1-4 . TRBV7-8 TGTGCCAGCAGCGCAATCGCAGGGGGCGTGATCCCTAATGAAAAACTGTTTTTT CASSAIAGGVIPNEKLFF
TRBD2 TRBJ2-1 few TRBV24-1 TGTGCCACCAGTGATCCGGGACTAGCGTCAAATGAGCAGTTCTTC CATSDPGLASNEQFF
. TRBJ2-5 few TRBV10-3 TGTGCCATCAGTGAAGAAGCGGGTCTGGGCGAGACCCAGTACTTC CAISEEAGLGETQYF
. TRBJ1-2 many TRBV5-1 TGCGCCAGCAGCTTGTTTGCAGGAACTAACTATGGCTACACCTTC CASSLFAGTNYGYTF
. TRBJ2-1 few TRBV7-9 TGTGCCAGCAGCGCAGAGCCAAGAGATTCCAATGAGCAGTTCTTC CASSAEPRDSNEQFF
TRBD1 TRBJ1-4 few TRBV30 TGTGCCTCCGGACAGGGTGCAACTAATGAAAAACTGTTTTTT CASGQGATNEKLFF
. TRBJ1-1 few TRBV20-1 TGCAGTGCTAAAAAAGGCGGGACACACACCGAAGCTTTCTTT CSAKKGGTHTEAFF
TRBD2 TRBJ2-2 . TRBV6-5 TGTGCCAGCAGTTACCGACTAGCGGGAAACACCGGGGAGCTGTTTTTT CASSYRLAGNTGELFF
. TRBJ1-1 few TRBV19 TGTGCCAGTAGTTCCCTACGGGGGGACCTAACGAACACTGAAGCTTTCTTT CASSSLRGDLTNTEAFF
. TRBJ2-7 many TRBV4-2 TGTGCCAGCAGCCCCACCCATCAGGACACCTACCCCTACGAGCAGTACTTC CASSPTHQDTYPYEQYF
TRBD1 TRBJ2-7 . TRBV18 TGTGCCAGCTCAAAGGACAGGGGGCTATACGAGCAGTACTTC CASSKDRGLYEQYF
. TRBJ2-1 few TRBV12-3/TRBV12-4 TGTGCCAGCAGTAAGACCCCATCGCCCTACAATGAGCAGTTCTTC CASSKTPSPYNEQFF
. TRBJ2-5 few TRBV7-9 TGTGCCAGCAGCCTCCGGGCCCTGGAGACCCAGTACTTC CASSLRALETQYF
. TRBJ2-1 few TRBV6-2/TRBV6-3 TGTGCCAGCAGTCAAACCTACAATGAGCAGTTCTTC CASSQTYNEQFF
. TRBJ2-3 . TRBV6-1 TGTGCCAGCAGTGGCTTTTTGGGCCACACAGATACGCAGTATTTT CASSGFLGHTDTQYF
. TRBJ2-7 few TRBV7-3 TGTGCCAGCAGCCCCCGTGGGGCCGACGAGCAGTACTTC CASSPRGADEQYF
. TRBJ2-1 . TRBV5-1 TGCGCCAGCAGCTTGGGGGACTACAATGAGCAGTTCTTC CASSLGDYNEQFF
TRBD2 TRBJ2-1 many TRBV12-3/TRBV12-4 TGTGCCAGCAGTTTAGCGCTGGTAGCGGGAGATCCGAATGAGCAGTTCTTC CASSLALVAGDPNEQFF
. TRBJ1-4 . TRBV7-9 TGTGCCAGCAGCGGTAGGGGAGGGTCACGGGAAAAACTGTTTTTT CASSGRGGSREKLFF
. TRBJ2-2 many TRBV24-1 TGTGCCACCAGTGATTTGCGAGGGATCGACACCGGGGAGCTGTTTTTT CATSDLRGIDTGELFF
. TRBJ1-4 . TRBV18 TGTGCCAGCTCACCTTATACGGCAACTAATGAAAAACTGTTTTTT CASSPYTATNEKLFF
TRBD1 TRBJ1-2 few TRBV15 TGTGCCACCAGCAGACTCTCCGGGACAGGGACTCATGGCTACACCTTC CATSRLSGTGTHGYTF
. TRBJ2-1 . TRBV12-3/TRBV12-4 TGTGCCAGCAGTTTGGGGCCCCATGAGCAGTTCTTC CASSLGPHEQFF
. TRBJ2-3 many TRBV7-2 TGTGCCAGCAGCGTTATGGGGGCCACAGATACGCAGTATTTT CASSVMGATDTQYF